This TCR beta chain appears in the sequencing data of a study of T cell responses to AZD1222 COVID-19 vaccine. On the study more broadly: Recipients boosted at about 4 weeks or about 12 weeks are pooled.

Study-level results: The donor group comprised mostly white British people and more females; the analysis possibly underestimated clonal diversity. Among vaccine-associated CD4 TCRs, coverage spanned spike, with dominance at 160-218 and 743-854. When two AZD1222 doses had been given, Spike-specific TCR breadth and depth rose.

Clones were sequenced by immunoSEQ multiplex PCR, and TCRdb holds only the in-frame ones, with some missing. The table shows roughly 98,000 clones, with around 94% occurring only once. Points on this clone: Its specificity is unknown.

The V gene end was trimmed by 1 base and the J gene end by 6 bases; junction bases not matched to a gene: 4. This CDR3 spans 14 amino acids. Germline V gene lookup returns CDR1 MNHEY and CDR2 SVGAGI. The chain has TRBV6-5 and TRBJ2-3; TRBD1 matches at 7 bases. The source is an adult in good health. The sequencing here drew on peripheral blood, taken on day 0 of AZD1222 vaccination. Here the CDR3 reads CASSYLTGADTQYF. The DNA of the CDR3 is TGTGCCAGCAGTTACTTAACAGGGGCGGATACGCAGTATTTT.